Below, one TCR beta chain is given with its context. This entry belongs to a study of T cells in Graves' hyperthyroidism and ophthalmopathy. Amplification of TCR beta CDR3 regions was performed using RNA transcripts as template. The TCR CDR3 first-round RT-PCR relied on the HTBI primer set. In TCRdb, the multiplex PCR reads were re-called with MiXCR into one record per CDR3 protein. The table shows 550,000 to 650,000 distinct CDR3 sequences, with about 15% occurring only once. Sequencing was done on a sample of blood. This sequence originates from a woman aged 30 to 39 with Graves' hyperthyroidism that later progressed to Graves' ophthalmopathy.

CDR3 coding DNA: TGTGCCAGCGGCACCTGGGCGAACACTGAAGCTTTCTTT. It yields the protein CASGTWANTEAFF. This chain connects TRBV7-9 to TRBJ1-1; D remains ambiguous. Between the trimmed V and J ends, which lost 8 bases and 1 base, there was a span of 11 bases. The CDR3 length is 13 residues. The germline V gene has CDR1 SEHNR and CDR2 FQNEAQ (reference sequence).